Shown below are 20 T cell receptor beta chains from a single sample sequenced in a study of shared clonotypes between healthy human individuals. The protocol was immunoSEQ multiplex PCR, while the TCRdb copy is restricted to in-frame clones and leaves out a portion. The data show some 490,000 clones, 78% seen once. Specimen: PBMCs. These receptors were obtained from a woman between 40 and 55 years old in good health. Some clones in this sample may be carry-over from other donors' samples.

The V gene is TRBV7-3, the J gene TRBJ2-3; tentatively, D is TRBD1 (5 bases). The CDR3 has 15 amino acids. Per germline, CDR1 SGHTA and CDR2 FQGTGA. V lost 5 bases and J lost 1, with 13 bases in between. The CDR3 nucleotides read TGTGCCAGCAGCCCCTTGGGGCATGGCACAGATACGCAGTATTTT. Translating it yields CASSPLGHGTDTQYF.

The chain links TRBV11-2 to TRBJ1-2; 8 nucleotides line up with TRBD1. This CDR3 spans 13 amino acids. In germline, CDR1 is SGHAT, CDR2 FQNNGV. V shed 5 bases, J shed 13 bases, and the junction held 12 bases outside the gene matches. CDR3: CASSPFTSGQGTF. The CDR3 bases are TGTGCCAGCAGCCCGTTCACCTCAGGACAGGGCACCTTC.

The chain employs TRBV14 and TRBJ2-5; D unclear. CDR1 SGHDN and CDR2 FVKESK come from the germline V gene. This CDR3 contains 14 residues. Trimming removed 0 bases at V and 7 bases at J, with 12 bases between. Here the CDR3 DNA reads TGTGCCAGCAGCCAAGAATTGGGCCTCCGGACCCAGTACTTC. This translates into CASSQELGLRTQYF.

This chain joins TRBV7-2 and TRBJ2-7, with TRBD2 as a possible D gene (6 bases). The CDR3 runs to 14 residues. Per germline, CDR1 SGHTA and CDR2 FQGNSA. The germline V and J ends were trimmed by 4 bases and 1 base, with 11 bases remaining between them. The CDR3 nucleotides read TGTGCCAGCAGCTCACGACTAGATTCCTACGAGCAGTACTTC. Amino acids: CASSSRLDSYEQYF. Variable domain in full (rest from reference TRBV7-2 and TRBJ2-7): GAGVSQSPSNKVTEKGKDVELRCDPISGHTALYWYRQSLGQGLEFLIYFQGNSAPDKSGLPSDRFSAERTGGSVSTLTIQRTQQEDSAVYLCASSSRLDSYEQYFGPGTRLTVT.

This clone was recorded many times. This sequence joins TRBV4-2 and TRBJ1-2; TRBD1 matches at 9 bases. V lost 0 bases, J lost 5 bases, and 7 bases stayed unmatched. This CDR3 spans 16 amino acids. Per germline, CDR1 LGHNA and CDR2 YNFKEQ. CDR3 sequence (DNA): TGTGCCAGCAGCCAAGACTTTGGGGACAGGGATTATGGCTACACCTTC. This gives the protein CASSQDFGDRDYGYTF.

The chain employs TRBV6-1 and TRBJ1-4, with D perhaps TRBD1 (5 bases). The V gene's germline CDR1 is MNHNS and CDR2 SASEGT. Trimming removed 5 bases at V and 8 bases at J, with 9 bases between. The CDR3 loop spans 12 amino acids. In nucleotides, the CDR3 is TGTGCCAGCAGTCCAGGGAGAGAAAAACTGTTTTTT. Its translation is CASSPGREKLFF.

The chain joins TRBV19 to TRBJ1-5; no definite D call. V was cut by 8 bases and J by 6 bases, with 20 bases left in between. The CDR3 is 15 amino acids. The germline V gene encodes CDR1 LNHDA and CDR2 SQIVND (reference sequence). This chain's CDR3 is CASSRAARTSQPQHF. The CDR3 DNA sequence: TGTGCCAGTTCGAGGGCAGCCAGGACCAGTCAGCCCCAGCATTTT.

The J gene is TRBJ1-2, the V gene TRBV6-1; the D gene is possibly TRBD1 (5 bases). The germline gives CDR1 MNHNS, CDR2 SASEGT. The CDR3 runs to 13 residues. Trimming cost V 2 bases and J 4 bases, with 8 bases left between them. The CDR3 protein is CASSESDSYGYTF. Written as DNA, the CDR3 is TGTGCCAGCAGTGAAAGTGACAGCTATGGCTACACCTTC.

V is TRBV7-2 and J is TRBJ2-2, with D possibly being TRBD2 (5 bases). CDR3 length equals 14 residues. Germline V gene lookup returns CDR1 SGHTA and CDR2 FQGNSA. Deletions cut 5 bases from V and 1 base from J, with 8 bases between. The CDR3 nucleotides are TGTGCCAGCAGCCCTGGAGGGAACACCGGGGAGCTGTTTTTT. As protein: CASSPGGNTGELFF. The variable domain in full, with the rest retrieved from reference TRBV7-2 and TRBJ2-2, is GAGVSQSPSNKVTEKGKDVELRCDPISGHTALYWYRQSLGQGLEFLIYFQGNSAPDKSGLPSDRFSAERTGGSVSTLTIQRTQQEDSAVYLCASSPGGNTGELFFGEGSRLTVL.

The V call is TRBV5-1, the J call TRBJ2-1; 7 nucleotides match TRBD1. The trim removed 3 bases at V and 8 bases at J, leaving 8 bases unmatched. In germline, CDR1 is SGHRS, CDR2 YFSETQ. The CDR3 is 14 residues long. The CDR3 here is CASSWDRQGDEQFF. In DNA, the CDR3 is TGCGCCAGCAGCTGGGACCGACAGGGCGATGAGCAGTTCTTC.

This clone was counted between two and nine times. The genes are TRBV5-1 and TRBJ1-2; TRBD1 might be the D (6 bases). This CDR3 spans 16 amino acids. The germline gives CDR1 SGHRS, CDR2 YFSETQ. The ends were cut back, 0 bases at V and 3 bases at J, with 15 bases in the middle. This CDR3 reads CASSLEGGGEYYGYTF. CDR3 DNA sequence: TGCGCCAGCAGCTTGGAAGGGGGAGGGGAGTACTATGGCTACACCTTC.

A note on this clone: This could be a read error, since a much larger clone is one nucleotide away. The rearrangement uses TRBV28 and TRBJ2-7, with a weak D call TRBD2 (6 bases). The germline V gene has CDR1 MDHEN and CDR2 SYDVKM. This CDR3 has 12 residues. CDR3 sequence: CASSQTRYGQYF. The CDR3 DNA is TGTGCCAGCAGTCAGACTAGGTACGGGCAGTACTTC.

This clone was found once. The chain couples TRBV19 to TRBJ2-7; no clear D. V lost 3 bases to trimming and J lost 0 bases, with 9 bases between them. Germline loops: CDR1 LNHDA, CDR2 SQIVND (reference sequence). CDR3 length: 14 amino acids. The CDR3, as DNA: TGTGCCAGTAGTATGGCGAGCCACTCCTACGAGCAGTACTTC. This encodes CASSMASHSYEQYF.

V gene TRBV18 combines with J gene TRBJ1-5, with D possibly being TRBD1 (6 bases). The CDR3 is 18 amino acids. In germline, CDR1 is KGHSH, CDR2 LQKENI. Trimming removed 4 bases from V and 5 bases from J, with 24 bases in between. The CDR3 here is CASSLWGGRAGVDQPQHF. DNA for the CDR3: TGTGCCAGCTCACTTTGGGGCGGCAGGGCAGGGGTGGATCAGCCCCAGCATTTT.

A single count supports this clone. The chain uses TRBV11-2 and TRBJ2-2, with 10 bases matching TRBD1. V was clipped by 5 bases and J by 3 bases; unmatched bases: 3. This CDR3 contains 15 residues. The germline V gene encodes CDR1 SGHAT and CDR2 FQNNGV. CDR3 sequence (DNA): TGTGCCAGCAGCCGACAGGGGGCTGACACCGGGGAGCTGTTTTTT. Its protein is CASSRQGADTGELFF.

This clone was observed once. The V call is TRBV15, the J call TRBJ1-2; 7 bases are a match to TRBD1. The V and J ends lost 0 bases and 3 bases, in that order; junction bases with no gene match: 13. The CDR3 spans 18 residues. Germline loops: CDR1 LNHNV, CDR2 YYDKDF (reference sequence). The CDR3 spells CATSRDLAGTGVDYGYTF. CDR3 bases: TGTGCCACCAGCAGAGACCTAGCCGGAACAGGGGTTGACTATGGCTACACCTTC.

The chain employs TRBV9 and TRBJ1-2, with D possibly matching TRBD1 (5 bases). The germline CDR1 and CDR2 sequences are SGDLS and YYNGEE. The ends were cut back, 4 bases at V and 7 bases at J, with 17 bases in the middle. There are 14 residues in the CDR3. This CDR3 reads CASSPRQLSGGYTF. The CDR3 nucleotides read TGTGCCAGCAGCCCCCGACAGCTTTCGGGTGGCTACACCTTC.

The CDR3 loop is CAWRTGGTDNEQFF. The CDR3 DNA follows: TGTGCCTGGAGGACAGGGGGCACTGACAATGAGCAGTTCTTC. The chain links TRBV30 to TRBJ2-1, with TRBD1 identical over 10 bases. Germline loops: CDR1 GTSNPN, CDR2 SVGIG (reference sequence). The V gene end was trimmed by 3 bases and the J gene end by 5 bases; junction bases not matched to a gene: 4. The CDR3 sequence is 14 residues long.

This chain links TRBV5-6 with TRBJ2-1, with 8 nucleotides matching TRBD1. Germline V gene data show CDR1 as SGHDT and CDR2 as YYEEEE. The V gene end was trimmed by 1 base and the J gene end by 9 bases; junction bases not matched to a gene: 9. This CDR3 is built from 15 residues. CDR3 coding DNA: TGTGCCAGCAGCTTGTACAGGGGGTCAGAGGGTGAGCAGTTCTTC. Translating it yields CASSLYRGSEGEQFF.

This chain links TRBV7-2 with TRBJ2-1; no firm D call. Trimming took off 1 base at V and 8 bases at J, with 6 bases between the two ends. The V gene's germline CDR1 is SGHTA and CDR2 FQGNSA. This CDR3 region has 12 residues. The DNA for the CDR3 is TGTGCCAGCAGCTTAGGCTTTTATGAGCAGTTCTTC. It codes for CASSLGFYEQFF.